The present entry profiles one T cell receptor beta chain with its context. The entry originates in a study of blood T cell repertoires in COVID-19. Overall study context: Acute-phase and convalescent COVID-19 samples originated in the United States, Italy and Spain. T cells, B-cell-depleted T cells, or PBMCs supplied cDNA or gDNA.

As originally analysed: Amplification of reference gene primers provided the estimated nucleated cell counts. Assay used: immunoSEQ multiplex PCR; TCRdb lists only in-frame clones, some missing. The V and J calls and clone size were taken over from that table, and D and trimming were inferred from the DNA. This sample has about 110,000 clones, with about four fifths found just once. With 8 bases removed from V and 1 base from J, the gap between germline ends came to 14 bases. CDR3 length: 13 amino acids. The germline V gene encodes CDR1 SQVTM and CDR2 ANQGSEA. The chain has TRBV29-1 and TRBJ1-2; D gene uncertain. What was sequenced was peripheral blood. This TCR came from a woman older than 75 with acute or convalescent COVID-19. CDR3 nucleotides: TGCAGCACCATGACACTTCTTAACTATGGCTACACCTTC. Translation: CSTMTLLNYGYTF.